This TCR beta chain was observed in a study of blood T cells in healthy people across ages. Study-wide results and caveats: Naive T cell percentage strongly correlated with TCR beta diversity.

Per germline, CDR1 PRHDT and CDR2 FYEKMQ (reference sequence). This CDR3 region has 13 residues. Then a second PCR, running roughly 7 to 12 cycles, was carried out with a sample-barcoded 5' primer and a J-beta primer mix. One entry per CDR3 protein, called by TCRdb with MiXCR from the 5' RACE reads. The profile shows roughly 2 million distinct CDR3 sequences, about 50% of them singletons. This clonotype was detected only once. No antigen is known for it. Sequence at one end of the junction differs from germline and may be a read error. Sequencing was done on a sample of blood. This clonotype was obtained from a woman aged 35 to 49 in good health. This sequence joins TRBV13 and TRBJ2-7, with TRBD2 matching 7 bases. Here the CDR3 DNA reads TGTACCAGCAGCTACCCTAGCGGTAACGAGCAGTACTTC. Residues: CTSSYPSGNEQYF.